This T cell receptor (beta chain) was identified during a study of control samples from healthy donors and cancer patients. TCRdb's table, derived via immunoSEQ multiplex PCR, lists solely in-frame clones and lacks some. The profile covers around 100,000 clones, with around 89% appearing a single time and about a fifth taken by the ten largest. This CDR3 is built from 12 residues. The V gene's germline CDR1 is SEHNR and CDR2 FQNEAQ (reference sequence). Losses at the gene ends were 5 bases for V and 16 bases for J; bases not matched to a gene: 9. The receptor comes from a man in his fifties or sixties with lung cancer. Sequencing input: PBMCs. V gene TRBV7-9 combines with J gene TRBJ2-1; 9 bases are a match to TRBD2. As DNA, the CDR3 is TGTGCCAGCAGCCCTACCGCGGGGGGGTCATTCTTC. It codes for CASSPTAGGSFF.